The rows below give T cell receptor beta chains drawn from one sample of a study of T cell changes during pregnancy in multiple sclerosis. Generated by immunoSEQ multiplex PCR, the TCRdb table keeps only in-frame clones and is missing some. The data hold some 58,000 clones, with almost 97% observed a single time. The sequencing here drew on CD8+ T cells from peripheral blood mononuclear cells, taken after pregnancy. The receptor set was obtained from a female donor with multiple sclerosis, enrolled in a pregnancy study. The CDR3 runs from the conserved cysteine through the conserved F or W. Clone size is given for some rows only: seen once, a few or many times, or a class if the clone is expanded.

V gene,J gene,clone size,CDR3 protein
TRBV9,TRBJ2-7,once,CASSAGLAGGLYEQYF
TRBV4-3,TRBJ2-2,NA,CASSQEFEEMDGDTGELFF
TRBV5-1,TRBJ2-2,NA,CASRGTSGRGDTGELFF
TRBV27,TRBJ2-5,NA,CASSSTRGRETQYF
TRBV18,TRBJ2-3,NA,CASSPPGRGADTQYF
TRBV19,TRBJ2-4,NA,CASTDLQIQYF
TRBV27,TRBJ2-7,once,CASRAGTGSEQYF
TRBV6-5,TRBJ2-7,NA,CASSYSPAYEQYF
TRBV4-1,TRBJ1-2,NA,CASSQDLREVGYTF
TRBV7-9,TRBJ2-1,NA,CASSPSGSSYNEQFF
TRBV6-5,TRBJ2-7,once,CASSYSGGSEQYF
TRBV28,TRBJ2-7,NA,CASLPGLAAYEQYF
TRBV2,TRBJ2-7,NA,CASIMSGLAGYEQYF
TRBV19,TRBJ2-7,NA,CASSPMWTTVHEQYF
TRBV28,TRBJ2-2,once,CASSFNFAGTGELFF
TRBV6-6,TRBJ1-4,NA,CASSSRAANEKLFF
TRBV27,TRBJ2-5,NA,CASSLGLAGSETQYF
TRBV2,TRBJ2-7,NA,CASSSGGYGDYEQYF
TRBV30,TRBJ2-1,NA,CAWSGAGGSYNEQFF
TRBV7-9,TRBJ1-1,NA,CASSLTAQGVGEAFF
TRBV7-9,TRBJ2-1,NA,CASSPRTGNEQFF
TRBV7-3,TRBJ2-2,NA,CASSLTAAGVDTGELFF
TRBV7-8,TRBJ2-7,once,CASSSQYEQYF